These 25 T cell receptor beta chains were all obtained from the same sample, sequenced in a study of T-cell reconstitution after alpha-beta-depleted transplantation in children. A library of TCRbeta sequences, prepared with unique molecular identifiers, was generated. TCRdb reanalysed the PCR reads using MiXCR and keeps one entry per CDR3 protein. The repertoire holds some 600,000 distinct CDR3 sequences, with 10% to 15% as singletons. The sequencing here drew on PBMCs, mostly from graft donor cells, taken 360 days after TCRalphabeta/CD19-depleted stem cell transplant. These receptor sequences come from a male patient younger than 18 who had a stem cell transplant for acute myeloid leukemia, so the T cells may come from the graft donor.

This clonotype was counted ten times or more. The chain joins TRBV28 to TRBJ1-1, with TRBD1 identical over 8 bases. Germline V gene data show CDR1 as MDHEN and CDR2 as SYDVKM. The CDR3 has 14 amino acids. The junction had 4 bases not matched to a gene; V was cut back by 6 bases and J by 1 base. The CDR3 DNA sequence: TGTGCCAGCAGCTCACAGGGGGGGAACACTGAAGCTTTCTTT. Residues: CASSSQGGNTEAFF.

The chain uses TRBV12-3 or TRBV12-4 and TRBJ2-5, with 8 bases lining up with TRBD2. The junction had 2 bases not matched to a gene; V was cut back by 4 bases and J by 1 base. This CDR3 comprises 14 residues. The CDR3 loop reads CASSSGGAQETQYF. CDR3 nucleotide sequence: TGTGCCAGCAGTTCCGGGGGGGCCCAAGAGACCCAGTACTTC.

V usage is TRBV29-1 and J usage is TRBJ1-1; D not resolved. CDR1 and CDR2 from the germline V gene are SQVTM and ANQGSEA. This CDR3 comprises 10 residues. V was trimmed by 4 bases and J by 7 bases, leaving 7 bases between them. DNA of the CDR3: TGCAGCGTTGGAGAGGGTGAAGCTTTCTTT. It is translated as CSVGEGEAFF. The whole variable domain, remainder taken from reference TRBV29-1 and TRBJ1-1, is SAVISQKPSRDICQRGTSLTIQCQVDSQVTMMFWYRQQPGQSLTLIATANQGSEATYESGFVIDKFPISRPNLTFSTLTVSNMSPEDSSIYLCSVGEGEAFFGQGTRLTVV.

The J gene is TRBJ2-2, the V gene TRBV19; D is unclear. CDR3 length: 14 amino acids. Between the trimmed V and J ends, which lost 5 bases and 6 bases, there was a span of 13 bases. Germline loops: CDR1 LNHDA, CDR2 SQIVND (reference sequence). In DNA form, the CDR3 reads TGTGCCAGTAGTTCCCTTTTTTGGTCCGGGGAGCTGTTTTTT. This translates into CASSSLFWSGELFF.

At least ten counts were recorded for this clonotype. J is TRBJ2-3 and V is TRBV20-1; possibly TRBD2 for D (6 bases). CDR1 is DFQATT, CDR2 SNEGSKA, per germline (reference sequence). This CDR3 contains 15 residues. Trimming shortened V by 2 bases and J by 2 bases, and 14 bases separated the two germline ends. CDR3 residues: CSARLAGSYTDTQYF. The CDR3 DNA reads TGCAGTGCTAGACTCGCGGGGTCATACACAGATACGCAGTATTTT.

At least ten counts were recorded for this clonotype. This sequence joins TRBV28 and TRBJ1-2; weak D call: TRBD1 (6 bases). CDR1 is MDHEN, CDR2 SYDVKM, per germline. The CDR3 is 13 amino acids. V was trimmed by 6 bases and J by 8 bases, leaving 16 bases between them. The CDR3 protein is CASSLSGVGGYTF. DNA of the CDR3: TGTGCCAGCAGCCTTTCAGGGGTAGGAGGCTACACCTTC.

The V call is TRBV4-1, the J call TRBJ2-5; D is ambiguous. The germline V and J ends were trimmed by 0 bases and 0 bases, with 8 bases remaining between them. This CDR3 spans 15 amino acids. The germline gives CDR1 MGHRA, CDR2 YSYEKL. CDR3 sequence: CASSQDSAYQETQYF. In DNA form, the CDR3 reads TGCGCCAGCAGCCAAGATTCAGCTTACCAAGAGACCCAGTACTTC.

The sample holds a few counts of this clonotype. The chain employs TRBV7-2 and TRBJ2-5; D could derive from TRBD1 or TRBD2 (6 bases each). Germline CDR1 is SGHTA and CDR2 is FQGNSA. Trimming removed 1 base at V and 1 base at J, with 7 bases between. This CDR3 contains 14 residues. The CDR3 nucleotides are TGTGCCAGCAGCTTAGGGGGGGCCCAAGAGACCCAGTACTTC. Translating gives CASSLGGAQETQYF.

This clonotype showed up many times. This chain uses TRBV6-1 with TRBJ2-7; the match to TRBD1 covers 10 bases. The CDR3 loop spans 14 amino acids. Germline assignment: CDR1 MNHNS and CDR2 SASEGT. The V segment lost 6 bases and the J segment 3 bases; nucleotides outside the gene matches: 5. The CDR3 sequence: CASSPTGGFYEQYF. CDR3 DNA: TGTGCCAGCAGCCCGACAGGGGGCTTCTACGAGCAGTACTTC.

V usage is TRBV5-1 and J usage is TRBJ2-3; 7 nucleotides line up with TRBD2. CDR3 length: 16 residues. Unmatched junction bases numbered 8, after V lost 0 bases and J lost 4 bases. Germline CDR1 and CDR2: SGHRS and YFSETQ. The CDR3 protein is CASSLGIGRQPDTQYF. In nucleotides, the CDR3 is TGCGCCAGCAGCTTGGGGATCGGGAGGCAGCCAGATACGCAGTATTTT. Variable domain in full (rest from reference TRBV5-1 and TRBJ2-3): KAGVTQTPRYLIKTRGQQVTLSCSPISGHRSVSWYQQTPGQGLQFLFEYFSETQRNKGNFPGRFSGRQFSNSRSEMNVSTLELGDSALYLCASSLGIGRQPDTQYFGPGTRLTVL.

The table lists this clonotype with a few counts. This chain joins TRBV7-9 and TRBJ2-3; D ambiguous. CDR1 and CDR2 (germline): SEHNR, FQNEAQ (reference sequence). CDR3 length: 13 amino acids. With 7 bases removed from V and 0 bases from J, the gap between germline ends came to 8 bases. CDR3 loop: CASTKFSTDTQYF. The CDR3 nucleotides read TGTGCCAGCACCAAATTCAGCACAGATACGCAGTATTTT.

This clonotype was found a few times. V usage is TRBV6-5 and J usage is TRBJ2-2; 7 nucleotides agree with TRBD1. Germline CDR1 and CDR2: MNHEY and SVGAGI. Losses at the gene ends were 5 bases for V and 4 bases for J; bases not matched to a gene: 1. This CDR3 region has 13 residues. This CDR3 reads CASSRDSTGELFF. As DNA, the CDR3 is TGTGCCAGCAGTCGGGACAGCACCGGGGAGCTGTTTTTT.

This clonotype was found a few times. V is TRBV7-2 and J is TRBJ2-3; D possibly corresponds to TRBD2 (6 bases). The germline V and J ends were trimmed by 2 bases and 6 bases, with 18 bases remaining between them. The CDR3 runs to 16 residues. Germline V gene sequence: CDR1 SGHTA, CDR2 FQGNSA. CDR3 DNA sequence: TGTGCCAGCAGCTTAAAGAAGCCTCCAAGCGGGGATACGCAGTATTTT. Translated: CASSLKKPPSGDTQYF. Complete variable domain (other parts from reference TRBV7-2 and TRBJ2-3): GAGVSQSPSNKVTEKGKDVELRCDPISGHTALYWYRQSLGQGLEFLIYFQGNSAPDKSGLPSDRFSAERTGGSVSTLTIQRTQQEDSAVYLCASSLKKPPSGDTQYFGPGTRLTVL.

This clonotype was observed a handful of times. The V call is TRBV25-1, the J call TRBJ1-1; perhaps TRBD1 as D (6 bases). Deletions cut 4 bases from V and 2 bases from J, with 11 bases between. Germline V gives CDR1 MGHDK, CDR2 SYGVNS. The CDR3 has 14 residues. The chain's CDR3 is CASSATDSNTEAFF. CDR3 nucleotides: TGTGCCAGCAGTGCCACGGACAGTAACACTGAAGCTTTCTTT. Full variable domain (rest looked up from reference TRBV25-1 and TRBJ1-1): EADIYQTPRYLVIGTGKKITLECSQTMGHDKMYWYQQDPGMELHLIHYSYGVNSTEKGDLSSESTVSRIRTEHFPLTLESARPSHTSQYLCASSATDSNTEAFFGQGTRLTVV.

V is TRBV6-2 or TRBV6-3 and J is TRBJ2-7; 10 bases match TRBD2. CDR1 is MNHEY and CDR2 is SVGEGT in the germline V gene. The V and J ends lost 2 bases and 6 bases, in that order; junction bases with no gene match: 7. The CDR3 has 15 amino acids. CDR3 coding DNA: TGTGCCAGCAGTTACAAGCTAGCGGGAGTCGGCGAGCAGTACTTC. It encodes CASSYKLAGVGEQYF.

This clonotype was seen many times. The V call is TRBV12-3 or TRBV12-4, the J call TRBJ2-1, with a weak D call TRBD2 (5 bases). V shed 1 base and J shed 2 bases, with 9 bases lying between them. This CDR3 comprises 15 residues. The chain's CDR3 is CASSLGGAPYNEQFF. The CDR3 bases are TGTGCCAGCAGTTTAGGGGGAGCCCCCTACAATGAGCAGTTCTTC.

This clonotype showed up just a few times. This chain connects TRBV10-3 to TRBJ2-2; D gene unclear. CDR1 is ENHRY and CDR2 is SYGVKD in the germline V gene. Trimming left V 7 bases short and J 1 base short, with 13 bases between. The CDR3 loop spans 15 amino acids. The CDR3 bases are TGTGCCATCACCCTAGGGCCTCTGAACACCGGGGAGCTGTTTTTT. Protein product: CAITLGPLNTGELFF.

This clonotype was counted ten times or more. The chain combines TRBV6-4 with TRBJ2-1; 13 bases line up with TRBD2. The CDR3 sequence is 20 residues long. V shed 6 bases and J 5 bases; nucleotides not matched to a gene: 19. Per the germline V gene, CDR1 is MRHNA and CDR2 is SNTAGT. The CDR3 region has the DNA TGTGCCAGCAGGATAGATTATGGGACTAGCGGGATGAGAGCCGACAATGAGCAGTTCTTC. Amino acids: CASRIDYGTSGMRADNEQFF.

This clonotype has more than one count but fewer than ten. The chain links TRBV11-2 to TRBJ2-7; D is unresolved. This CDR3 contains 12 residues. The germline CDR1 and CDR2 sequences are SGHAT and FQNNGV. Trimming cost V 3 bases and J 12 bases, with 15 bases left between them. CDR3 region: CASSLGNRALYF. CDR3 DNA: TGTGCCAGCAGCTTGGGTAACCGTGCGTTGTACTTC.

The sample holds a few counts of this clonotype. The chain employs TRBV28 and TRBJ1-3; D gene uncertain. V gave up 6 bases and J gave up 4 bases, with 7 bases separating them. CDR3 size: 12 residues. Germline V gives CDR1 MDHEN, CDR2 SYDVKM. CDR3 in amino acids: CASRASGNTIYF. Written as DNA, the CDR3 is TGTGCCAGCAGGGCTAGCGGAAACACCATATATTTT.

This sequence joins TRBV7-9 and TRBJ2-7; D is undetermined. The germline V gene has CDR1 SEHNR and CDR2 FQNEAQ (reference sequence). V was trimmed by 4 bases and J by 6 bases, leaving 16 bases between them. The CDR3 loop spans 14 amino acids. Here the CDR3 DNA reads TGTGCCAGCAGCTCGCTATCGGGCCCTGGCGAGCAGTACTTC. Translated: CASSSLSGPGEQYF.

This CDR3 reads CASSPRERGQSTEAFF. Here the CDR3 DNA reads TGTGCCAGCAGCCCTAGGGAGAGGGGGCAAAGCACTGAAGCTTTCTTT. This chain uses TRBV11-2 with TRBJ1-1; 7 positions match TRBD1. The CDR3 covers 16 residues. CDR1 and CDR2 (germline): SGHAT, FQNNGV. V lost 5 bases, J lost 4 bases, and 13 bases stayed unmatched.

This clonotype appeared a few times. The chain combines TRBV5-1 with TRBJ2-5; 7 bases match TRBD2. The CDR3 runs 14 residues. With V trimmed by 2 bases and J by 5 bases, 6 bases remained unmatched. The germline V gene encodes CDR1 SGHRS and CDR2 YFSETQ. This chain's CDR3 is CASSFTGGEETQYF. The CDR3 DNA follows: TGCGCCAGCAGCTTTACGGGAGGAGAGGAGACCCAGTACTTC. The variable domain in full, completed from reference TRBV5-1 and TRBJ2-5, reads KAGVTQTPRYLIKTRGQQVTLSCSPISGHRSVSWYQQTPGQGLQFLFEYFSETQRNKGNFPGRFSGRQFSNSRSEMNVSTLELGDSALYLCASSFTGGEETQYFGPGTRLLVL.

The CDR3 bases are TGTGCCAGCAGCTTTGCCCCTTACTCCTACGAGCAGTACTTC. This encodes CASSFAPYSYEQYF. The chain combines TRBV7-2 with TRBJ2-7; D not certain. This CDR3 contains 14 residues. V was trimmed by 3 bases and J by 0 bases, leaving 9 bases between them. Per the germline V gene, CDR1 is SGHTA and CDR2 is FQGNSA.

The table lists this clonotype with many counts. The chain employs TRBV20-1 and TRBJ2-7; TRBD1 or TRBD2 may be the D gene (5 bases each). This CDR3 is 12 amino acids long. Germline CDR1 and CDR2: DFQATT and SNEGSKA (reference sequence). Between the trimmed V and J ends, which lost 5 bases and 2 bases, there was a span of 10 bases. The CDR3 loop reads CSAWDAAYEQYF. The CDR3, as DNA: TGCAGTGCTTGGGACGCTGCCTACGAGCAGTACTTC.